These 15 T cell receptor beta chains came from one sample sequenced in a study of T cells in Graves' hyperthyroidism and ophthalmopathy. Authors of the study amplified TCR beta CDR3 regions from RNA transcripts. When the TCR CDR3 underwent first-round RT-PCR, the HTBI primer set was used. MiXCR was run by TCRdb on the multiplex PCR reads, yielding one entry per CDR3 protein. The table lists 650,000 to 750,000 distinct CDR3 sequences, about 14% of them singletons, with 10% to 13% in the top ten. Sequencing was performed on blood. These receptors were collected from a woman under 30 with Graves' hyperthyroidism.

This clonotype showed up many times. The chain recombines TRBV11-2 with TRBJ2-4; TRBD2 agrees at 8 bases. Germline CDR1 and CDR2: SGHAT and FQNNGV. This CDR3 region has 15 residues. The V gene end was trimmed by 5 bases and the J gene end by 3 bases; junction bases not matched to a gene: 6. CDR3 in DNA: TGTGCCAGCAGCCGACCCGGGGGGGGCAAAAACATTCAGTACTTC. It yields the protein CASSRPGGGKNIQYF. Variable domain in full (rest from reference TRBV11-2 and TRBJ2-4): EAGVAQSPRYKIIEKRQSVAFWCNPISGHATLYWYQQILGQGPKLLIQFQNNGVVDDSQLPKDRFSAERLKGVDSTLKIQPAKLEDSAVYLCASSRPGGGKNIQYFGAGTRLSVL.

This chain uses TRBV3-1 with TRBJ2-7; 7 bases are shared with TRBD1. V lost 0 bases, J lost 3 bases, and 5 bases stayed unmatched. This CDR3 comprises 15 residues. CDR1 LGHDT and CDR2 YNNKEL come from the germline V gene (reference sequence). The CDR3 spells CASSQDPRDSYEQYF. As DNA, the CDR3 is TGTGCCAGCAGCCAAGATCCCCGGGACAGCTACGAGCAGTACTTC.

This clonotype has at least ten counts. J is TRBJ2-3 and V is TRBV6-2 or TRBV6-3; no clear D gene. Per germline, CDR1 MNHEY and CDR2 SVGEGT. This CDR3 region has 16 residues. Trimming removed 0 bases from V and 1 base from J, with 11 bases in between. The CDR3 here is CASSYSRRARTDTQYF. As DNA, the CDR3 is TGTGCCAGCAGTTACTCGCGTCGGGCCCGCACAGATACGCAGTATTTT.

Only a few counts were recorded for this clonotype. The chain employs TRBV19 and TRBJ2-7; TRBD2 agrees at 13 bases. V lost 4 bases and J lost 7; bases outside the gene matches: 7. Germline CDR1 is LNHDA and CDR2 is SQIVND (reference sequence). The CDR3 totals 15 residues. The CDR3 coding sequence is TGTGCCAGTAGTACCACTAGCGGGAGGGCCAGTGAGCAGTACTTC. Its protein is CASSTTSGRASEQYF. Combining the CDR3 with reference TRBV19 and TRBJ2-7 gives the whole variable domain DGGITQSPKYLFRKEGQNVTLSCEQNLNHDAMYWYRQDPGQGLRLIYYSQIVNDFQKGDIAEGYSVSREKKESFPLTVTSAQKNPTAFYLCASSTTSGRASEQYFGPGTRLTVT.

This clonotype was observed many times. The chain carries TRBV28 and TRBJ2-7; 12 nucleotides line up with TRBD1. The CDR3 totals 16 residues. V shed 8 bases, J shed 6 bases, and the junction held 14 bases outside the gene matches. CDR1 is MDHEN, CDR2 SYDVKM, per germline. The DNA for the CDR3 is TGTGCCAGCCGTAACACCGGGACAGGGGGCTCCCCCGAGCAGTACTTC. This encodes CASRNTGTGGSPEQYF.

This clonotype was counted at least ten times. The CDR3 loop is CSARDLGDWSQKLFF. As DNA, the CDR3 is TGCAGTGCTAGAGATCTTGGGGACTGGTCTCAAAAACTGTTTTTT. The gene calls are TRBV20-1 and TRBJ1-4, with D possibly TRBD1 on 5 matching bases. This CDR3 contains 15 residues. CDR1 and CDR2 from the germline V gene are DFQATT and SNEGSKA (reference sequence). Trimming shortened V by 0 bases and J by 9 bases, and 17 bases separated the two germline ends.

This chain links TRBV5-1 with TRBJ2-5, with 10 bases matching TRBD1. The CDR3 spans 18 residues. The V gene end was trimmed by 1 base and the J gene end by 5 bases; junction bases not matched to a gene: 14. Looked up from germline, CDR1 is SGHRS and CDR2 is YFSETQ. CDR3 sequence: CASSLSSGTGALRETQYF. In DNA form, the CDR3 reads TGCGCCAGCAGCTTGTCTAGTGGGACAGGGGCCCTCCGGGAGACCCAGTACTTC. Variable domain in full (rest from reference TRBV5-1 and TRBJ2-5): KAGVTQTPRYLIKTRGQQVTLSCSPISGHRSVSWYQQTPGQGLQFLFEYFSETQRNKGNFPGRFSGRQFSNSRSEMNVSTLELGDSALYLCASSLSSGTGALRETQYFGPGTRLLVL.

For this clonotype: This may be a read error: a much more frequent sequence differs by one nucleotide. This sequence joins TRBV2 and TRBJ1-2; maybe TRBD1 (6 bases). Germline assignment: CDR1 SNHLY and CDR2 FYNNEI. There are 13 residues in the CDR3. CDR3 bases: TGTGCCTGCAGTGATCAGGGGCGCCTTGGCTACACCTTC. Translating it yields CACSDQGRLGYTF.

This clonotype was seen repeatedly, ten times or more. J is TRBJ2-1 and V is TRBV20-1; possibly TRBD2 for D (6 bases). V was cut by 0 bases and J by 7 bases, with 22 bases left in between. CDR1 DFQATT and CDR2 SNEGSKA come from the germline V gene (reference sequence). The CDR3 has 17 residues. In nucleotides, the CDR3 is TGCAGTGCTAGAGATAATCGCGCGACTAGTGGGGGGAATGAGCAGTTCTTC. This encodes CSARDNRATSGGNEQFF.

The rearrangement uses TRBV11-3 and TRBJ1-1; D gene ambiguous. CDR1 is SGHNT and CDR2 is YENEEA in the germline V gene. CDR3 length: 12 residues. V was pared by 0 bases and J by 10 bases, with 9 bases between. The CDR3 reads CASSLDDRGAFF. CDR3 DNA sequence: TGTGCCAGCAGCTTAGATGACCGAGGAGCTTTCTTT.

This chain joins TRBV27 and TRBJ2-3; 7 bases align to TRBD2. The length of the CDR3 is 17 residues. The V and J ends lost 0 bases and 4 bases, in that order; junction bases with no gene match: 10. CDR1 is MNHEY and CDR2 is SMNVEV in the germline V gene (reference sequence). The CDR3 nucleotides are TGTGCCAGCAGTTTATCGCTAGGACTAGGGCTGCCAGATACGCAGTATTTT. Its translation is CASSLSLGLGLPDTQYF.

This clonotype was seen repeatedly, ten times or more. This chain links TRBV2 with TRBJ2-7; possibly TRBD2 for D (6 bases). CDR1 is SNHLY and CDR2 is FYNNEI in the germline V gene. Trimming removed 5 bases at V and 1 base at J, with 12 bases between. The CDR3 is made up of 14 amino acids. CDR3: CASSTPGRSYEQYF. The CDR3 DNA reads TGTGCCAGCAGTACCCCGGGGAGGTCCTACGAGCAGTACTTC.

This clonotype was picked up a small number of times. The genes are TRBV20-1 and TRBJ2-3; 7 bases are shared with TRBD2. The CDR3 runs to 14 residues. The germline gives CDR1 DFQATT, CDR2 SNEGSKA (reference sequence). The J segment lost 0 bases and the V segment lost 6 bases, leaving 6 bases of the junction unmatched. In nucleotides, the CDR3 is TGCAGTGCCAGACTAGCAGAAAGCACAGATACGCAGTATTTT. Its translation: CSARLAESTDTQYF.

CDR3: CASSRLKIAGGSTDTQYF. The DNA for the CDR3 is TGTGCCAGCAGTCGACTAAAAATAGCGGGAGGGAGCACAGATACGCAGTATTTT. The chain couples TRBV6-2 or TRBV6-3 to TRBJ2-3; 11 nucleotides agree with TRBD2. Per germline, CDR1 MNHEY and CDR2 SVGEGT. The length of the CDR3 is 18 residues. V dropped 5 bases and J dropped 0; count of bases not matched to a gene: 10.

This clonotype was picked up a small number of times. The chain has TRBV6-5 and TRBJ2-7, with D maybe TRBD1 (5 bases). Germline CDR1 reads MNHEY; CDR2 reads SVGAGI. Trimming cost V 2 bases and J 4 bases, with 9 bases left between them. The CDR3 runs to 13 residues. CDR3 protein: CASSYADRYEQYF. CDR3 in DNA: TGTGCCAGCAGTTACGCTGACAGATACGAGCAGTACTTC.